The rows below give T cell receptor beta chains drawn from one sample of a study of shared clonotypes between healthy human individuals. Generated by immunoSEQ multiplex PCR, the TCRdb table keeps only in-frame clones and is missing some. The sample carries about 2.3 million clones, about 92% recorded once. Source material: naive CD4+ T cells from PBMCs. These receptors were obtained from a man aged 18 to 35 in good health. Some clones in this sample may be carry-over from other donors' samples. Both conserved end residues are part of each CDR3.

J gene: TRBJ2-1
V gene: TRBV6-5
CDR3 protein: CASSYKDSSYNEQFF

J gene: TRBJ2-2
V gene: TRBV6-5
CDR3 protein: CASSYQGWGTGELFF

J gene: TRBJ2-1
V gene: TRBV11-3
CDR3 protein: CASSSRLAGGDYNEQFF

J gene: TRBJ1-1
V gene: TRBV29-1
CDR3 protein: CSVAPTVLSEAFF

J gene: TRBJ1-4
V gene: TRBV4-2
CDR3 protein: CASSQVGGVREKLFF

J gene: TRBJ2-3
V gene: TRBV25-1
CDR3 protein: CASSVLAGEGGTDTQYF

J gene: TRBJ2-7
V gene: TRBV5-4
CDR3 protein: CASSTWDGGSYEQYF

J gene: TRBJ2-3
V gene: TRBV6-5
CDR3 protein: CASSFGTSGRDTQYF

J gene: TRBJ2-6
V gene: TRBV10-3
CDR3 protein: CAIRSPQGFPSGANVLTF

J gene: TRBJ2-5
V gene: TRBV28
CDR3 protein: CASSLARGVQETQYF

J gene: TRBJ2-1
V gene: TRBV28
CDR3 protein: CASSFLPSGSYNEQFF

J gene: TRBJ2-7
V gene: TRBV29-1
CDR3 protein: CSAGTAEQYF

J gene: TRBJ1-4
V gene: TRBV5-1
CDR3 protein: CASSLGGSGEEKLFF

J gene: TRBJ2-1
V gene: TRBV4-3
CDR3 protein: CASSQEGLADNEQFF

J gene: TRBJ1-6
V gene: TRBV30
CDR3 protein: CAWSLGNSPLHF

J gene: TRBJ2-3
V gene: TRBV7-3
CDR3 protein: CASSLVLAGTDTQYF

J gene: TRBJ1-5
V gene: TRBV19
CDR3 protein: CASSPRVNSNQPQHF

J gene: TRBJ2-7
V gene: TRBV10-3
CDR3 protein: CAISDAGPYEQYF

J gene: TRBJ1-2
V gene: TRBV28
CDR3 protein: CASSPLLDRNYGYTF

J gene: TRBJ2-5
V gene: TRBV4-3
CDR3 protein: CASSQGQAQAGETQYF

J gene: TRBJ2-2
V gene: TRBV7-3
CDR3 protein: CASSPTRGGGTGELFF

J gene: TRBJ1-1
V gene: TRBV5-1
CDR3 protein: CASSPLTENTEAFF

J gene: TRBJ2-7
V gene: TRBV5-1
CDR3 protein: CASSRGTHSYEQYF

J gene: TRBJ2-3
V gene: TRBV2
CDR3 protein: CASSVLGAPQYF

J gene: TRBJ2-7
V gene: TRBV5-1
CDR3 protein: CASSLGDPRRDEQYF

J gene: TRBJ2-3
V gene: TRBV27
CDR3 protein: CASSLLIAGGPRDTQYF

J gene: TRBJ1-2
V gene: TRBV15
CDR3 protein: CATSREGTFTPMGGYTF

J gene: TRBJ1-4
V gene: TRBV7-6
CDR3 protein: CASSLAPGNNEKLFF

J gene: TRBJ2-7
V gene: TRBV14
CDR3 protein: CASSQRSPQRAGGIEQYF

J gene: TRBJ1-3
V gene: TRBV5-1
CDR3 protein: CASSLDRSGNTIYF

J gene: TRBJ1-1
V gene: TRBV25-1
CDR3 protein: CASSEISVAFF

J gene: TRBJ2-1
V gene: TRBV7-3
CDR3 protein: CASSFGPLADEQFF

J gene: TRBJ2-6
V gene: TRBV5-1
CDR3 protein: CASAVSGANVLTF

J gene: TRBJ2-1
V gene: TRBV5-1
CDR3 protein: CASSWKRGVSSYNEQFF

J gene: TRBJ2-2
V gene: TRBV6-1
CDR3 protein: CASSEGFGTGIPGELFF

J gene: TRBJ1-5
V gene: TRBV10-3
CDR3 protein: CAISDGRAVNQPQHF

J gene: TRBJ1-4
V gene: TRBV27
CDR3 protein: CATQGAGEKLFF

J gene: TRBJ1-2
V gene: TRBV7-9
CDR3 protein: CASSLEEGARYGYTF

J gene: TRBJ2-3
V gene: TRBV4-1
CDR3 protein: CASSRTSGRDTQYF

J gene: TRBJ1-1
V gene: TRBV10-1
CDR3 protein: CATRRDMNTEAFF